This T cell receptor beta chain comes out of a study of graft-versus-host responses after intestinal transplantation. Study-level background: All of the recipients had induction that used anti-thymocyte globulin, then tacrolimus and steroids for three to four years.

TCRdb's table, derived via immunoSEQ multiplex PCR, lists solely in-frame clones and lacks some. The repertoire holds 20,000 or so clones, with about four fifths as singletons. Study-wide findings and caveats: Patients with graft-donor T cell macrochimerism had high graft-versus-host to host-versus-graft clonal ratios in allografts.

This clone was picked up a small number of times. Its target is not known. Sequenced material: PBMCs, taken 14 days after transplant. The receptor's source is a human patient who received an intestinal transplant, so some T cells may come from the graft donor.

The CDR3 DNA follows: TGTGCCACCAGCAGAGATTGGGCGAACACCGGGGAGCTGTTTTTT. Protein product: CATSRDWANTGELFF. This rearrangement joins TRBV15 to TRBJ2-2; D is unresolved. CDR3 length equals 15 residues. CDR1 and CDR2 (germline): LNHNV, YYDKDF (reference sequence). The V end lost 0 bases, the J end lost 0 bases, and 5 bases lay between the germline ends.